The TCR beta chain described here comes from a study of early T cells in non-severe SARS-CoV-2 infection. One entry per CDR3 protein, called by TCRdb with MiXCR from the 5' RACE reads. The sample lists about 56,000 distinct CDR3 sequences, about 10% seen once, with 6.5% in the top ten. This CDR3 comprises 15 residues. J lost 5 bases, V lost 9 bases, and 15 bases had no gene match. The germline CDR1 and CDR2 sequences are LNHDA and SQIVND (reference sequence). The table lists this clonotype with many counts. Its antigen is as yet unknown. Study-level results: Matching against VDJdb likely underestimated virus-specific expansions, favoring anti-spike CD8.

The sequenced material came from whole blood. The chain carries TRBV19 and TRBJ2-7, with TRBD2 matching 8 bases. This TCR was recovered from an adult who was a healthcare worker with PCR-confirmed SARS-CoV-2 infection or an uninfected control (not recorded which). CDR3 loop: CASRPGREGPNEQYF. The CDR3 DNA follows: TGTGCCAGCCGCCCCGGGAGGGAGGGCCCTAACGAGCAGTACTTC.